This is a list of T cell receptor beta chains from one sample in a study of spatial heterogeneity in lung cancer. Using its own MiXCR run on the 5' RACE reads, TCRdb lists one record per CDR3 protein. The repertoire consists of tens of thousands of distinct CDR3 sequences, with roughly 5.6% occurring once and the leading ten covering about a quarter. The sequences come from PBMCs, collected at surgery. These receptors came from a female donor with early-stage non-small cell lung cancer. CDR3s include the opening cysteine and the closing phenylalanine or tryptophan. Each record gives: clone size, J gene, CDR3 length, D gene, V gene, CDR3 protein, CDR3 DNA. A D gene is named only where the DNA matches it firmly. Expanded clones get a size class; other rows say once, few or many, or leave the size out.

many | TRBJ2-5 | 13 | - | TRBV12-3/TRBV12-4 | CASSSLASETQYF | TGTGCCAGCAGTTCCCTGGCCTCAGAGACCCAGTACTTC
many | TRBJ2-1 | 15 | - | TRBV9 | CASSVAGGAGSEQFF | TGTGCCAGCAGCGTAGCCGGGGGCGCAGGTAGTGAGCAGTTCTTC
- | TRBJ1-1 | 13 | - | TRBV10-3 | CAITGTQGTEAFF | TGTGCCATCACCGGGACCCAAGGAACTGAAGCTTTCTTT
many | TRBJ2-3 | 15 | - | TRBV2 | CASSDGDKGRDTQYF | TGTGCCAGCAGTGACGGAGACAAGGGAAGAGATACGCAGTATTTT
- | TRBJ2-7 | 17 | - | TRBV18 | CASSPPAGTLSSYEQYF | TGTGCCAGCTCACCACCTGCAGGGACACTGAGCTCCTACGAGCAGTACTTC
many | TRBJ1-5 | 13 | - | TRBV11-1 | CASSPNRGQPQHF | TGTGCCAGCAGCCCAAACCGGGGACAGCCCCAGCATTTT
- | TRBJ1-1 | 16 | - | TRBV20-1 | CSARDDPISMNTEAFF | TGCAGTGCTAGAGATGATCCCATTTCCATGAACACTGAAGCTTTCTTT
- | TRBJ1-1 | 14 | TRBD1 | TRBV7-9 | CASSPDRGLVEAFF | TGTGCCAGCAGCCCAGACAGGGGGCTGGTTGAAGCTTTCTTT
many | TRBJ1-1 | 13 | - | TRBV5-4 | CASSLGTSGQAFF | -
many | TRBJ2-5 | 16 | TRBD2 | TRBV5-1 | CASSVRPGLAGETQYF | TGCGCCAGCAGCGTCCGGCCGGGACTAGCGGGCGAGACCCAGTACTTC
many | TRBJ1-5 | 15 | TRBD1 | TRBV27 | CASSASGTGIQPQHF | TGTGCCAGCAGTGCCTCCGGGACAGGGATTCAGCCCCAGCATTTT
many | TRBJ2-7 | 18 | TRBD2 | TRBV7-6 | CASSLGSAAGGRPYEQYF | TGTGCCAGCAGCTTAGGGTCCGCAGCGGGGGGCCGACCCTACGAGCAGTACTTC
- | TRBJ2-7 | 15 | - | TRBV18 | CASSPRRDTAHEQYF | TGTGCCAGCTCACCACGAAGGGACACGGCCCACGAGCAGTACTTC
many | TRBJ1-1 | 15 | TRBD1 | TRBV28 | CASSLPTGENTEAFF | TGTGCCAGCAGTTTACCGACAGGGGAGAACACTGAAGCTTTCTTT
many | TRBJ2-1 | 17 | - | TRBV29-1 | CSVAGGQSRSSYNEQFF | TGCAGCGTTGCTGGCGGGCAGTCGAGGAGCTCCTACAATGAGCAGTTCTTC
few | TRBJ2-3 | 13 | - | TRBV27 | CASSSLFGDTQYF | TGTGCCAGCAGCTCCCTTTTTGGAGATACGCAGTATTTT
many | TRBJ1-2 | 14 | TRBD1 | TRBV2 | CASRGRTGDYGYTF | TGTGCCAGCAGAGGGAGGACAGGGGACTATGGCTACACCTTC
many | TRBJ1-3 | 16 | - | TRBV9 | CASSSLDGHSGNTIYF | TGTGCCAGCAGCTCGTTGGACGGACACTCTGGAAACACCATATATTTT
- | TRBJ2-3 | 16 | TRBD2 | TRBV5-1 | CASSLGTSGFTDTQYF | TGCGCCAGCAGCTTAGGTACTAGCGGGTTCACAGATACGCAGTATTTT
many | TRBJ1-1 | 14 | - | TRBV7-3 | CASSRGIPNTEAFF | TGTGCCAGCAGCCGCGGGATACCGAACACTGAAGCTTTCTTT
few | TRBJ2-3 | 16 | - | TRBV7-9 | CASSDRSPSFTDTQYF | TGTGCCAGCAGCGATCGCTCCCCCAGCTTCACAGATACGCAGTATTTT
- | TRBJ2-7 | 18 | TRBD2 | TRBV4-1 | CASSQDPIAGGLRDEQYF | TGCGCCAGCAGCCAAGATCCGATAGCGGGGGGCCTCAGGGACGAGCAGTACTTC
many | TRBJ2-1 | 15 | - | TRBV6-2/TRBV6-3 | CASSRTGLWDNEQFF | TGTGCCAGCAGTCGGACGGGCCTCTGGGACAATGAGCAGTTCTTC
many | TRBJ2-2 | 13 | TRBD2 | TRBV9 | CASSVLAGGELFF | TGTGCCAGCAGCGTACTAGCGGGCGGGGAGCTGTTTTTT